Listed below are T cell receptor beta chains from one sample, sequenced in a study of T cell responses to AZD1222 COVID-19 vaccine. The data were produced by immunoSEQ multiplex PCR, yet TCRdb's version contains in-frame clones alone and is incomplete. The sample holds 85,000 to 100,000 clones, around 73% seen once. Sequenced here: peripheral blood, sampled on day 0 of AZD1222 vaccination. Receptors were obtained from an adult in good health. The CDR3 runs from the conserved cysteine through the conserved F or W. D genes are given only for firm matches. Clone size is not always given. Where it is, it says once, few, many or a class for expanded clones.

j_gene,abundance,d_gene,v_gene,CDR3nt,CDR3aa
TRBJ2-1,NA,NA,TRBV11-3,TGTGCCAGCAGCTTTTCCGGAAACAATGAGCAGTTCTTC,CASSFSGNNEQFF
TRBJ1-3,NA,NA,TRBV30,TGTGCCTGGAGTGTAGGCAGGTCCTCTGGAAACACCATATATTTT,CAWSVGRSSGNTIYF
TRBJ2-2,NA,TRBD2,TRBV18,TGTGCCAGCTCAGTGGTTGTGCTAGCGGATCCCGGGGAGCTGTTTTTT,CASSVVVLADPGELFF
TRBJ2-7,NA,TRBD2,TRBV11-2,TGTGCCAGCAGCTTAGATCATCAGGGAGGGAGCTACGAGCAGTACTTC,CASSLDHQGGSYEQYF
TRBJ2-2,NA,NA,TRBV10-2,TGCGCCAGCAGTGGGTCAACGAACACCGGGGAGCTGTTTTTT,CASSGSTNTGELFF
TRBJ2-5,NA,NA,TRBV18,TGTGCCAGCTCACCCCCCTCTCAAGAGACCCAGTACTTC,CASSPPSQETQYF
TRBJ2-7,NA,NA,TRBV7-2,TGTGCCAGCAGCTCCGTGGTGGCCTACGAACAGTACTTC,CASSSVVAYEQYF
TRBJ1-5,NA,NA,TRBV19,TGTGCCAGTAGTTCCGGGGTTACGAGTGATCAGCCCCAGCATTTT,CASSSGVTSDQPQHF
TRBJ1-1,once,NA,TRBV6-5,TGTGCCAGCACTTCGGCAGGGGCAGGAAACACTGAAGCTTTCTTT,CASTSAGAGNTEAFF
TRBJ2-1,NA,NA,TRBV11-2,TGTGCCAGCAGCTCGAACAAGGGCTCCTACAATGAGCAGTTCTTC,CASSSNKGSYNEQFF
TRBJ2-2,NA,NA,TRBV15,TGTGCCACCAGCAGAACCTTGGACCTCACCGGGGAGCTGTTTTTT,CATSRTLDLTGELFF
TRBJ2-1,NA,TRBD2,TRBV29-1,TGCAGCGACGGACTAGCGGGAGGCGATGAGCAGTTCTTC,CSDGLAGGDEQFF
TRBJ2-1,NA,TRBD1,TRBV18,TGTGCCAGCTCACCACCCGGGACAGCCCTATTCCAGTTCTTC,CASSPPGTALFQFF
TRBJ1-2,NA,NA,TRBV2,TGTGCCAGCAGTGAGGGCCCGAGGGGGGATGGCTACACCTTC,CASSEGPRGDGYTF
TRBJ2-1,NA,NA,TRBV19,TGTGCCAGTAGTATCGCGACTAGTTATAGCTCCTACAATGAGCAGTTCTTC,CASSIATSYSSYNEQFF
TRBJ2-5,few,NA,TRBV29-1,TGCAGCGTATCGTTGATCCAAGAGACCCAGTACTTC,CSVSLIQETQYF
TRBJ1-5,once,NA,TRBV3-1/TRBV3-2,TGTGCCAGCAGCCAAACGGACGGGGGTTCTAATCAGCCCCAGCATTTT,CASSQTDGGSNQPQHF
TRBJ2-7,once,TRBD2,TRBV11-3,TGTGCCAGCAGCTTGGGAGCTGGGGACTACTACGAGCAGTACTTC,CASSLGAGDYYEQYF
TRBJ2-6,NA,NA,TRBV7-2,TGTGCCAGCAGCTTAGGGCAGCACTCTGGGGCCAACGTCCTGACTTTC,CASSLGQHSGANVLTF
TRBJ2-1,NA,NA,TRBV18,TGTGCCAGCTCACAGGACCATCAATACAATGAGCAGTTCTTC,CASSQDHQYNEQFF
TRBJ2-1,NA,TRBD1,TRBV30,TGTGCCTGGAGTCCCAAGACAGGGCCCTACAATGAGCAGTTCTTC,CAWSPKTGPYNEQFF
TRBJ1-5,NA,TRBD1,TRBV27,TGTGCCACCCGACAGGGTGGTAATCAGCCCCAGCATTTT,CATRQGGNQPQHF
TRBJ2-1,NA,TRBD2,TRBV10-3,TGTGCCATCAGTCCCTCTAGCGGGAGGGCTAGTAATGAGCAGTTCTTC,CAISPSSGRASNEQFF